These 3 T cell receptor beta chains were all obtained from the same sample, sequenced in a study of tumor-infiltrating lymphocytes in glioblastoma multiforme. TCRB libraries came from RNA via three nested multiplex PCR rounds. TCRdb reprocessed the multiplex PCR reads with MiXCR, giving one entry per CDR3 protein. This table has 13,000 or so distinct CDR3 sequences, around 71% appearing once. Sequencing was done on a sample of brain tumor tissue. The receptors here all came from a male donor with glioblastoma.

There are many counts of this clonotype. The chain couples TRBV28 to TRBJ2-1, with D perhaps TRBD1 (6 bases). Per germline, CDR1 MDHEN and CDR2 SYDVKM. The length of the CDR3 is 15 residues. V lost 6 bases and J 1 base, leaving 13 bases between the germline ends. CDR3 loop: CASRYSDSSYNEQFF. CDR3 bases: TGTGCCAGCAGGTACTCGGACAGTTCCTACAATGAGCAGTTCTTC.

The gene calls are TRBV20-1 and TRBJ1-3; 8 nucleotides line up with TRBD1. Trimming cost V 1 base and J 7 bases; bases outside gene matches: 12. CDR3 length equals 16 residues. The V gene's germline CDR1 is DFQATT and CDR2 SNEGSKA (reference sequence). CDR3 in amino acids: CSARGQRRTGLNTIYF. The CDR3 DNA reads TGCAGTGCTAGAGGCCAGAGACGGACAGGGCTTAACACCATATATTTT.

In regard to this clonotype: Sequence at one end of the junction differs from germline and may be a read error. This chain connects TRBV5-1 to TRBJ1-6; a weak D match, TRBD1 (6 bases). Germline V lookup: CDR1 SGHRS, CDR2 YFSETQ. This CDR3 has 15 amino acids. CDR3 DNA: TGCGCCAGCAGTCCGGGGGCTTCCTATAATTCACCCCGCCACTTT. This translates into CASSPGASYNSPRHF.